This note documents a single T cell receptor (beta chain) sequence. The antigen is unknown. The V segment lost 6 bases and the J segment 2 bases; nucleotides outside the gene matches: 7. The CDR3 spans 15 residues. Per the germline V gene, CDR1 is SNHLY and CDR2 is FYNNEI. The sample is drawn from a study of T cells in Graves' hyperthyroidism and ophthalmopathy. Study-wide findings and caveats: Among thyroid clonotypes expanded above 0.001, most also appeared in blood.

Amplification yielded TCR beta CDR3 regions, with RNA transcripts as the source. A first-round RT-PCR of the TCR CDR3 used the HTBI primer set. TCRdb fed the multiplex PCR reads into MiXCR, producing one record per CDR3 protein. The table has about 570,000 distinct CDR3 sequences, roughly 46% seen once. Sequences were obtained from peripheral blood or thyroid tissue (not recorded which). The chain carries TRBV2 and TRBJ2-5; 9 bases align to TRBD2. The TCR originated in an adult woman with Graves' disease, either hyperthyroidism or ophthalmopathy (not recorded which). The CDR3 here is CASRGLAGRQETQYF. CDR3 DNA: TGTGCCAGCAGGGGTCTAGCGGGAAGACAAGAGACCCAGTACTTC.